The 25 T cell receptor beta chains below come from one sample, sequenced in a study of blood T cell repertoires in COVID-19. Measured with immunoSEQ multiplex PCR; TCRdb has only the in-frame clones, and not every one. The sample lists some 140,000 clones, 60% to 85% occurring once. Sequences were obtained from peripheral blood. Receptor source: a man of 80 years or more with acute or convalescent COVID-19.

The chain carries TRBV9 and TRBJ2-3, with TRBD2 matching 9 bases. Per germline, CDR1 SGDLS and CDR2 YYNGEE. CDR3 length: 15 amino acids. J gave up 2 bases and V 4 bases, and 5 bases lay outside the gene matches. CDR3 amino acids: CASSIAGGYTDTQYF. CDR3 coding DNA: TGTGCCAGCAGCATTGCGGGGGGGTACACAGATACGCAGTATTTT.

The chain recombines TRBV6-5 with TRBJ2-7; 9 bases fit TRBD1. Germline V CDR1 and CDR2: MNHEY, SVGAGI. The CDR3 loop spans 16 amino acids. J gave up 5 bases and V 4 bases, and 12 bases lay outside the gene matches. The chain's CDR3 is CASSCVGQGRRHEQYV. The CDR3 DNA reads TGTGCCAGCAGTTGCGTCGGACAGGGGAGGAGGCACGAGCAGTACGTC.

This chain uses TRBV10-1 with TRBJ2-3; TRBD1 matches at 8 bases. The CDR3 has 15 residues. Trimming cost V 3 bases and J 3 bases; bases outside gene matches: 5. CDR1 and CDR2 (germline): WNHNN, SYGVQD (reference sequence). The CDR3 coding sequence is TGCGCCAGCAGTGACCCAGGGGGCGCGACAGATACGCAGTATTTT. Amino acid sequence: CASSDPGGATDTQYF.

The rearrangement joins TRBV6-6 to TRBJ2-4; D may be TRBD2 (6 bases). CDR1 and CDR2 (germline): MNHNY, SVGAGI (reference sequence). Trimming left V 5 bases short and J 0 bases short, with 14 bases between. The CDR3 is 16 amino acids. The CDR3 here is CASSQGLELAKNIQYF. In nucleotides, the CDR3 is TGTGCCAGCAGTCAGGGACTCGAACTAGCCAAAAACATTCAGTACTTC.

This chain uses TRBV2 with TRBJ2-5, with TRBD1 matching over 7 bases. The germline V gene encodes CDR1 SNHLY and CDR2 FYNNEI. The ends lost 7 bases at V and 1 base at J; junction bases unmatched: 9. The CDR3 runs to 15 residues. The CDR3 loop reads CASKKDRLSQETQYF. The CDR3 DNA is TGTGCCAGCAAAAAGGACAGGCTAAGCCAAGAGACCCAGTACTTC.

The V call is TRBV7-9, the J call TRBJ2-3; TRBD2 matches at 8 bases. CDR3 length: 18 residues. Losses at the gene ends were 5 bases for V and 2 bases for J; bases not matched to a gene: 15. Germline V gene lookup returns CDR1 SEHNR and CDR2 FQNEAQ (reference sequence). The DNA for the CDR3 is TGTGCCAGCAGCCCATCCCATAGCGGGGCCTTCTCCACAGATACGCAGTATTTT. It yields the protein CASSPSHSGAFSTDTQYF.

This clone was seen many times. The chain links TRBV2 to TRBJ2-7; 7 bases agree with TRBD2. Germline CDR1 reads SNHLY; CDR2 reads FYNNEI. The CDR3 has 18 amino acids. J was trimmed by 0 bases and V by 10 bases; bases with no gene match: 21. The DNA of the CDR3 is TGTGCCACCAGGGCGGCTTTGGGTGGGCTAGCGGCCTCCTACGAGCAGTACTTC. This encodes CATRAALGGLAASYEQYF.

This clone was seen a handful of times. The chain recombines TRBV10-3 with TRBJ1-5; 8 bases are shared with TRBD1. V was pared by 3 bases and J by 8 bases, with 6 bases of the junction left unmatched. This CDR3 is built from 14 residues. Germline V gene sequence: CDR1 ENHRY, CDR2 SYGVKD. The CDR3 loop reads CAISDRGREEPQHF. The DNA for the CDR3 is TGTGCCATCAGTGACAGGGGGCGCGAGGAGCCCCAGCATTTT.

V and J are TRBV7-9 and TRBJ2-3; D might be TRBD2 (6 bases). V lost 1 base, J lost 2 bases, and 13 bases lay in between. CDR1 and CDR2 (germline): SEHNR, FQNEAQ (reference sequence). There are 16 residues in the CDR3. This chain's CDR3 is CASSLEAGGATDTQYF. In nucleotides, the CDR3 is TGTGCCAGCAGCTTAGAAGCCGGGGGTGCCACAGATACGCAGTATTTT.

The count of this clone is one. This sequence joins TRBV5-4 and TRBJ1-1, with D possibly TRBD1 on 5 matching bases. Germline assignment: CDR1 SGHNT and CDR2 YYREEE (reference sequence). The length of the CDR3 is 14 residues. V gave up 4 bases and J gave up 4 bases, with 14 bases separating them. Here the CDR3 DNA reads TGTGCCAGCAGCCCCGTGGGGGAGGGCACTGAAGCTTTCTTT. This codes for CASSPVGEGTEAFF.

This clone was counted many times. Here the CDR3 DNA reads TGTGCCATCAGTGAACGACAGGGGAAGAATGAGCAGTTCTTC. It specifies CAISERQGKNEQFF. The chain uses TRBV10-3 and TRBJ2-1; 8 bases are shared with TRBD1. The length of the CDR3 is 14 residues. V lost 3 bases and J lost 7; bases outside the gene matches: 5. Germline-derived CDR1 and CDR2 are ENHRY and SYGVKD.

This chain uses TRBV7-6 with TRBJ2-1; TRBD1 agrees at 7 bases. This CDR3 has 15 amino acids. Unmatched junction bases numbered 7, after V lost 5 bases and J lost 3 bases. Germline V gene data show CDR1 as SGHVS and CDR2 as FNYEAQ. CDR3 sequence: CASSDEGASYNEQFF. The CDR3 nucleotides read TGTGCCAGCAGCGACGAGGGGGCTAGCTACAATGAGCAGTTCTTC.

This clone showed up just once. V and J are TRBV18 and TRBJ1-1; D uncertain. Germline CDR1 and CDR2: KGHSH and LQKENI. Trimming left V 2 bases short and J 0 bases short, with 10 bases between. CDR3 size: 15 residues. The CDR3 nucleotides are TGTGCCAGCTCACCATCCGCGGTAATGAACACTGAAGCTTTCTTT. This encodes CASSPSAVMNTEAFF.

The rearrangement joins TRBV7-9 to TRBJ2-2; D gene ambiguous. CDR3 length: 14 amino acids. Germline V CDR1 and CDR2: SEHNR, FQNEAQ (reference sequence). Trimming removed 5 bases at V and 4 bases at J, with 11 bases between. The CDR3 DNA is TGTGCCAGCAGCCGCCGACACCCCACCGGGGAGCTGTTTTTT. Translating it yields CASSRRHPTGELFF.

The V and J genes are TRBV19 and TRBJ1-4; 10 bases map to TRBD1. This CDR3 comprises 15 residues. Per germline, CDR1 LNHDA and CDR2 SQIVND (reference sequence). J lost 1 base, V lost 6 bases, and 2 bases had no gene match. CDR3 sequence reads: CASRRTGGTNEKLFF. The CDR3 DNA sequence: TGTGCCAGTAGGAGGACAGGGGGAACTAATGAAAAACTGTTTTTT.

The chain carries TRBV28 and TRBJ1-4; maybe TRBD1 (6 bases). This CDR3 is 14 amino acids long. V was cut by 6 bases and J by 3 bases, with 11 bases left in between. The V gene's germline CDR1 is MDHEN and CDR2 SYDVKM. CDR3 nucleotides: TGTGCCAGCAGCCTACAGGGTGCTAATGAAAAACTGTTTTTT. This gives the protein CASSLQGANEKLFF. The full variable domain, with the rest looked up from reference TRBV28 and TRBJ1-4, is DVKVTQSSRYLVKRTGEKVFLECVQDMDHENMFWYRQDPGLGLRLIYFSYDVKMKEKGDIPEGYSVSREKKERFSLILESASTNQTSMYLCASSLQGANEKLFFGSGTQLSVL.

The chain links TRBV12-3 or TRBV12-4 to TRBJ1-5; unclear D gene. This CDR3 has 13 residues. The ends were cut back, 4 bases at V and 11 bases at J, with 15 bases in the middle. The chain's CDR3 is CASSSRPPETQHF. The CDR3 DNA is TGTGCCAGCAGTTCACGCCCGCCTGAGACCCAGCATTTT.

The rearrangement joins TRBV10-2 to TRBJ2-1; TRBD1 agrees at 12 bases. CDR1 is WSHSY, CDR2 SAAADI, per germline. CDR3 length equals 15 residues. V dropped 3 bases and J dropped 9; count of bases not matched to a gene: 6. Written as DNA, the CDR3 is TGCGCCAGCAGTGAAGGGACAGGGGGCCAAAGTGAGCAGTTCTTC. It codes for CASSEGTGGQSEQFF.

J is TRBJ2-6 and V is TRBV28; the match to TRBD1 covers 7 bases. J lost 6 bases, V lost 7 bases, and 9 bases had no gene match. CDR1 and CDR2 from the germline V gene are MDHEN and SYDVKM. The CDR3 is 15 amino acids. CDR3: CASTPGQAAANVLTF. DNA for the CDR3: TGTGCCAGCACCCCAGGACAGGCGGCGGCCAACGTCCTGACTTTC.

Only a few counts were recorded for this clone. The chain links TRBV5-1 to TRBJ2-1; 8 bases map to TRBD2. CDR1 is SGHRS and CDR2 is YFSETQ in the germline V gene. This CDR3 spans 16 amino acids. The ends lost 7 bases at V and 7 bases at J; junction bases unmatched: 16. The CDR3 loop is CASAIPGTSVGNEQFF. The CDR3 DNA reads as TGCGCCAGCGCCATCCCGGGGACTAGTGTTGGGAATGAGCAGTTCTTC.

This rearrangement joins TRBV9 to TRBJ2-3, with 7 bases matching TRBD1. Germline assignment: CDR1 SGDLS and CDR2 YYNGEE. CDR3 length equals 18 residues. V lost 5 bases and J lost 4; bases outside the gene matches: 19. For the CDR3, the DNA is TGTGCCAGCAGTCCACTTTTCTCCGGGACAGAGCCCCCAGATACGCAGTATTTT. Protein: CASSPLFSGTEPPDTQYF. Full variable domain (rest looked up from reference TRBV9 and TRBJ2-3): DSGVTQTPKHLITATGQRVTLRCSPRSGDLSVYWYQQSLDQGLQFLIQYYNGEERAKGNILERFSAQQFPDLHSELNLSSLELGDSALYFCASSPLFSGTEPPDTQYFGPGTRLTVL.

J is TRBJ1-5 and V is TRBV5-1; the D gene is possibly TRBD1 (6 bases). V was pared by 4 bases and J by 2 bases, with 10 bases between. Germline CDR1 SGHRS, CDR2 YFSETQ. This CDR3 is built from 14 residues. The CDR3 DNA is TGCGCCAGCAGCCCAGGGGAAGGCAATCAGCCCCAGCATTTT. Translating gives CASSPGEGNQPQHF. The full variable domain, in which reference TRBV5-1 and TRBJ1-5 provide the parts outside the CDR3, is KAGVTQTPRYLIKTRGQQVTLSCSPISGHRSVSWYQQTPGQGLQFLFEYFSETQRNKGNFPGRFSGRQFSNSRSEMNVSTLELGDSALYLCASSPGEGNQPQHFGDGTRLSIL.

The rearrangement uses TRBV6-5 and TRBJ1-2, with 8 bases fitting TRBD1. The CDR3 contains 13 residues. Trimming cost V 4 bases and J 3 bases; bases outside gene matches: 1. Germline assignment: CDR1 MNHEY and CDR2 SVGAGI. For the CDR3, the DNA is TGTGCCAGCAGTTTGACAGGGGACTATGGCTACACCTTC. Translating it yields CASSLTGDYGYTF.

This chain connects TRBV3-1 (or the pseudogene TRBV3-2) to TRBJ1-6; D perhaps matches TRBD1 (6 bases). The CDR3 is 14 residues long. Trimming took 1 base from V and 7 from J, leaving 8 bases between them. Looked up from germline, CDR1 is LGHDT and CDR2 is YNNKEL (reference sequence). The CDR3 reads CASSQVGQNSPLHF. DNA of the CDR3: TGTGCCAGCAGCCAAGTAGGACAGAATTCACCCCTCCACTTT.

The rearrangement joins TRBV3-1 (or the pseudogene TRBV3-2) to TRBJ2-1, with 12 bases fitting TRBD2. Germline V gives CDR1 LGHDT, CDR2 YNNKEL (reference sequence). The CDR3 has 14 residues. Germline trimming cut 3 bases from V and 9 bases from J; bases unmatched to any gene: 3. The CDR3 sequence is CASSQASGGGEQFF. DNA for the CDR3: TGTGCCAGCAGCCAGGCTAGCGGGGGGGGTGAGCAGTTCTTC.